These 21 T cell receptor beta chains share one sample of origin, sequenced in a study of beta chain features in type 1 diabetes listed by TCRdb under 2018. The protocol used for the library was the immunoSEQ multiplex PCR assay. The High Capacity cDNA Reverse Transcription Kit was used to reverse transcribe all of the isolated RNA, meaning that expressed TCRB transcripts were what got sequenced. As stored in TCRdb, this immuneACCESS dataset retains in-frame rearrangements with V and J assigned. A fraction of the clones does not appear; measured against another copy, unresolved V genes explain less than half of the discrepancy, and the remainder lacks a known reason. The sample data list 330,000 or so clones, and 13% to 15% of these were observed just once. Around 7% of the sample comes from the top ten. The sample comprised central memory CD4+ T cells from blood. Receptor source: a man aged 25-40 years in good health.

This clone was observed a few times. This chain connects TRBV27 to TRBJ2-3, with a weak D call TRBD2 (6 bases). The ends were cut back, 5 bases at V and 2 bases at J, with 20 bases in the middle. There are 17 residues in the CDR3. Germline V lookup: CDR1 MNHEY, CDR2 SMNVEV (reference sequence). DNA of the CDR3: TGTGCCAGCAGTCCCCGCCCGGGGCGGGGAAACACAGATACGCAGTATTTT. It specifies CASSPRPGRGNTDTQYF.

The rearrangement uses TRBV7-2 and TRBJ1-2; D is unresolved. The CDR3 is 15 amino acids. Germline CDR1 and CDR2: SGHTA and FQGNSA. V was pared by 1 base and J by 4 bases, with 13 bases between. CDR3 protein: CASSLDRGTVYGYTF. The CDR3 DNA reads TGTGCCAGCAGCTTAGATAGAGGAACAGTCTATGGCTACACCTTC.

This clone was counted a few times. The CDR3 loop reads CASSRGLAGGNDEQFF. The CDR3 bases are TGTGCCAGCAGCAGGGGACTAGCGGGGGGCAATGATGAGCAGTTCTTC. The J gene is TRBJ2-1, the V gene TRBV7-9, with TRBD2 identical over 15 bases. Germline V gene lookup returns CDR1 SEHNR and CDR2 FQNEAQ (reference sequence). Trimming took 5 bases from V and 8 from J; bases not matched to a gene: 7. This CDR3 spans 16 amino acids.

This clone was seen a handful of times. V gene TRBV5-4 combines with J gene TRBJ1-5; D perhaps matches TRBD1 (5 bases). Per germline, CDR1 SGHNT and CDR2 YYREEE (reference sequence). Deletions cut 4 bases from V and 9 bases from J, with 11 bases between. The CDR3 extends over 12 amino acids. CDR3 loop: CASSLDSGPQHF. DNA of the CDR3: TGTGCCAGCAGCCTAGACAGCGGGCCCCAGCATTTT.

This clone was seen a handful of times. V gene TRBV4-3 combines with J gene TRBJ1-1; D ambiguous. The CDR3 length is 13 residues. V was shortened by 10 bases and J by 0 bases, with 12 bases between the two germline ends. CDR1 LGHNA and CDR2 YSLEER come from the germline V gene. The CDR3, as DNA: TGCGCCATCTCGAGGACCTTGAACACTGAAGCTTTCTTT. Protein product: CAISRTLNTEAFF.

This clone was seen repeatedly, ten times or more. CDR3 protein: CASSSLGTSYGNEQFF. The CDR3, as DNA: TGTGCCAGCAGTTCGCTCGGGACTAGCTACGGGAATGAGCAGTTCTTC. The chain has TRBV28 and TRBJ2-1; 9 bases are shared with TRBD2. The germline V gene encodes CDR1 MDHEN and CDR2 SYDVKM. This CDR3 is 16 amino acids long. Germline trimming cut 4 bases from V and 7 bases from J; bases unmatched to any gene: 11.

In DNA form, the CDR3 reads TGCAGTGCTAGCCCCAACTATGGCTACACCTTC. Protein product: CSASPNYGYTF. The chain joins TRBV20-1 to TRBJ1-2; no clear D gene. The V and J ends lost 3 bases and 2 bases respectively, with 4 bases between them. Germline loops: CDR1 DFQATT, CDR2 SNEGSKA (reference sequence). The CDR3 length is 11 residues.

This clone was found a few times. This chain joins TRBV6-5 and TRBJ2-7; 8 bases align to TRBD1. J gave up 3 bases and V 6 bases, and 4 bases lay outside the gene matches. Germline lookup yields CDR1 MNHEY and CDR2 SVGAGI. CDR3 length equals 13 residues. This chain's CDR3 is CASRDRVGYEQYF. In nucleotides, the CDR3 is TGTGCCAGCAGGGACAGGGTAGGCTACGAGCAGTACTTC.

This clone was picked up a small number of times. In DNA form, the CDR3 reads TGCAGCGTTGAATTTCGACCGAACACTGAAGCTTTCTTT. The encoded protein is CSVEFRPNTEAFF. The V call is TRBV29-1, the J call TRBJ1-1; the D is unclear. The germline gives CDR1 SQVTM, CDR2 ANQGSEA. The CDR3 contains 13 residues. V lost 2 bases, J lost 1 base, and 8 bases lay in between. The whole variable domain, filled in from reference TRBV29-1 and TRBJ1-1, reads SAVISQKPSRDICQRGTSLTIQCQVDSQVTMMFWYRQQPGQSLTLIATANQGSEATYESGFVIDKFPISRPNLTFSTLTVSNMSPEDSSIYLCSVEFRPNTEAFFGQGTRLTVV.

This clone was observed a handful of times. The V gene is TRBV5-1, the J gene TRBJ2-1, with 9 nucleotides matching TRBD1. With V trimmed by 0 bases and J by 8 bases, 6 bases remained unmatched. CDR1 is SGHRS, CDR2 YFSETQ, per germline. The CDR3 spans 15 residues. CDR3 DNA sequence: TGCGCCAGCAGCTTGGAAGGGACAGGGCTCCATGAGCAGTTCTTC. It is translated as CASSLEGTGLHEQFF.

The chain joins TRBV7-9 to TRBJ1-2, with D perhaps TRBD1 (5 bases). The CDR3 has 16 amino acids. The V end lost 4 bases, the J end lost 4 bases, and 19 bases lay between the germline ends. CDR1 is SEHNR and CDR2 is FQNEAQ in the germline V gene (reference sequence). The CDR3 DNA is TGTGCCAGCAGCTCCCCTGGACAATATCTCCCCTATGGCTACACCTTC. Residues: CASSSPGQYLPYGYTF. The whole variable domain, remainder taken from reference TRBV7-9 and TRBJ1-2, is DTGVSQNPRHKITKRGQNVTFRCDPISEHNRLYWYRQTLGQGPEFLTYFQNEAQLEKSRLLSDRFSAERPKGSFSTLEIQRTEQGDSAMYLCASSSPGQYLPYGYTFGSGTRLTVV.

This clone has just a few counts. The chain recombines TRBV7-2 with TRBJ2-2, with no clear D. The ends were cut back, 2 bases at V and 0 bases at J, with 7 bases in the middle. The CDR3 contains 15 residues. Germline V gene data show CDR1 as SGHTA and CDR2 as FQGNSA. This chain's CDR3 is CASSLSQTNTGELFF. For the CDR3, the DNA is TGTGCCAGCAGCTTAAGTCAGACGAACACCGGGGAGCTGTTTTTT. The variable domain in full, with the rest retrieved from reference TRBV7-2 and TRBJ2-2, is GAGVSQSPSNKVTEKGKDVELRCDPISGHTALYWYRQSLGQGLEFLIYFQGNSAPDKSGLPSDRFSAERTGGSVSTLTIQRTQQEDSAVYLCASSLSQTNTGELFFGEGSRLTVL.

The genes are TRBV28 and TRBJ2-7; D may match TRBD1 or TRBD2 (5 bases each). The ends were cut back, 2 bases at V and 8 bases at J, with 7 bases in the middle. The CDR3 has 11 amino acids. Germline CDR1 reads MDHEN; CDR2 reads SYDVKM. The CDR3 region has the DNA TGTGCCAGCAGTTTAGAGGGGAAGCAGTACTTC. It codes for CASSLEGKQYF.

This clone was seen a handful of times. J is TRBJ2-1 and V is TRBV7-3, with a weak D call TRBD1 (6 bases). Germline assignment: CDR1 SGHTA and CDR2 FQGTGA. V gave up 4 bases and J gave up 9 bases, with 16 bases separating them. The CDR3 length is 14 residues. For the CDR3, the DNA is TGTGCCAGCAGCTCTAGCAGCCCGACAGGTGAGCAGTTCTTC. It encodes CASSSSSPTGEQFF.

This chain uses TRBV7-9 with TRBJ2-6; possibly TRBD1 or TRBD2 for D (5 bases each). This CDR3 has 15 residues. V lost 3 bases and J 4 bases, leaving 10 bases between the germline ends. Germline CDR1 SEHNR, CDR2 FQNEAQ (reference sequence). The CDR3 spells CASSFGGDGANVLTF. The CDR3 coding sequence is TGTGCCAGCAGCTTTGGGGGAGACGGGGCCAACGTCCTGACTTTC. Combining the CDR3 with reference TRBV7-9 and TRBJ2-6 gives the whole variable domain DTGVSQNPRHKITKRGQNVTFRCDPISEHNRLYWYRQTLGQGPEFLTYFQNEAQLEKSRLLSDRFSAERPKGSFSTLEIQRTEQGDSAMYLCASSFGGDGANVLTFGAGSRLTVL.

The chain is built from TRBV7-2 and TRBJ2-7; unclear D gene. The CDR3 runs 14 residues. Trimming took off 7 bases at V and 2 bases at J, with 15 bases between the two ends. CDR1 and CDR2 from the germline V gene are SGHTA and FQGNSA. CDR3 coding DNA: TGTGCCAGCACCCGGACGGAAACCGCCTACGAGCAGTACTTC. Translated, it gives CASTRTETAYEQYF.

There are a few counts of this clone. The chain employs TRBV10-3 and TRBJ1-2, with D maybe TRBD1 (5 bases). V was clipped by 0 bases and J by 4 bases, with 12 bases between them. This CDR3 has 15 residues. Germline V CDR1 and CDR2: ENHRY, SYGVKD. CDR3 in DNA: TGTGCCATCAGTGAGTCATCAGGGAGGAGCTATGGCTACACCTTC. Translating gives CAISESSGRSYGYTF.

This clone has ten or more counts. CDR3 protein: CASSARTGGNEQFF. The CDR3 DNA reads TGTGCCAGCAGCGCCCGGACAGGGGGCAATGAGCAGTTCTTC. The chain combines TRBV13 with TRBJ2-1, with 10 bases fitting TRBD1. The ends lost 5 bases at V and 6 bases at J; junction bases unmatched: 4. Germline CDR1 reads PRHDT; CDR2 reads FYEKMQ (reference sequence). This CDR3 has 14 amino acids.

The V and J genes are TRBV5-1 and TRBJ1-1; a possible D gene is TRBD1 (6 bases). V lost 4 bases and J 0 bases, leaving 19 bases between the germline ends. The CDR3 runs to 17 residues. From germline, CDR1 is SGHRS and CDR2 YFSETQ. CDR3 sequence: CASSPGAGANMNTEAFF. The CDR3 DNA sequence: TGCGCCAGCAGCCCCGGGGCGGGGGCGAACATGAACACTGAAGCTTTCTTT.

The V and J genes are TRBV9 and TRBJ2-5; 12 positions agree with TRBD2. CDR3 length: 16 residues. Germline lookup yields CDR1 SGDLS and CDR2 YYNGEE. With 0 bases clipped from V and 4 bases from J, the junction kept 4 bases outside the gene matches. In nucleotides, the CDR3 is TGTGCCAGCAGCGTAGGGGCTAGCGGGGGGGCAGAGACCCAGTACTTC. This codes for CASSVGASGGAETQYF.

This clone was observed many times. V is TRBV27 and J is TRBJ2-7; the D gene is possibly TRBD1 (5 bases). The CDR3 extends over 13 amino acids. V was shortened by 8 bases and J by 7 bases, with 18 bases between the two germline ends. Germline lookup yields CDR1 MNHEY and CDR2 SMNVEV (reference sequence). The CDR3 region has the DNA TGTGCCAGCGGGGCTTCAGGGCCGCGGGAGCAGTACGTC. Protein sequence: CASGASGPREQYV.